What follows describes a single TCR beta chain. This specimen comes from a study of patients and donors after allogeneic stem cell transplantation. Trimming at V came to 6 bases and at J to 5 bases, leaving 6 bases not matched to a gene. CDR1 is LGHDT, CDR2 YNNKEL, per germline (reference sequence). The CDR3 totals 14 residues. TCRdb used MiXCR to reprocess the RT-PCR reads, holding one entry per CDR3 protein. The data contain approximately 25,000 distinct CDR3 sequences, 29% of them singletons. The TCR was taken from a human donor who was either an allogeneic HSCT recipient or a stem cell or donor lymphocyte infusion donor (not recorded which). It is not recorded whose cells these are; they may come from a transplant donor. This chain joins TRBV3-1 and TRBJ2-2, with 7 positions matching TRBD1. The sequencing sample was made of blood, either unsorted or a sorted T cell fraction (not recorded which). The CDR3 sequence is CASSWDSLTGELFF. Written as DNA, the CDR3 is TGTGCCAGCAGTTGGGACAGCTTAACCGGGGAGCTGTTTTTT.